The clone carrying this TCR beta chain has just a few counts. This specimen belongs to a study of blood T cell repertoires in COVID-19. Study-level background: Acute and convalescent COVID-19 specimens originated in the United States, Italy and Spain. PBMCs, B-cell-depleted T cells, or T cells provided the cDNA or gDNA that made up the material.

Original data processing: Researchers report that nucleated cell counts were estimated from reference gene primer amplification. Clones were sequenced by immunoSEQ multiplex PCR, and TCRdb holds only the in-frame ones, with some missing. V, J and clone size are taken as reported in that table, and D and trimming were inferred from the DNA itself. The sample records around 230,000 clones, 75% to 85% being singletons. This CDR3 is built from 20 residues. This sequence joins TRBV21-1 and TRBJ1-1. TRBV21-1 is deemed a pseudogene. The source material was peripheral blood. This receptor was obtained from a man aged 35 to 55 who had recovered from COVID-19. CDR3 DNA: TGTGCCAGCAGCAAAAGTGAGGCCGGAGGGGAGGGAGGCAGAGGCACTGAAGCTTTCTTT. Translation: CASSKSEAGGEGGRGTEAFF.